This T cell receptor beta chain stems from a study of blood T cell repertoires in COVID-19. The assay was immunoSEQ multiplex PCR, and TCRdb's table has in-frame clones only and misses some. The sample has about 270,000 clones, approximately 90% seen once; the top ten hold over 4%. Between the trimmed V and J ends, which lost 2 bases and 0 bases, there was a span of 11 bases. CDR3 size: 15 residues. Germline loops: CDR1 LGHNA, CDR2 YNFKEQ. The study assigned cohorts using participant-reported clinical history. This TCR came from a woman under 40 with acute COVID-19. The chain has TRBV4-2 and TRBJ2-7; TRBD2 is a possible D gene (6 bases). Sequencing was performed on PBMCs or T cells enriched from blood (not recorded which). The CDR3 protein is CASSQLALSSYEQYF. The CDR3 region has the DNA TGTGCCAGCAGCCAACTAGCGTTAAGCTCCTACGAGCAGTACTTC.